This T cell receptor (beta chain) derives from a study of blood T cell repertoires in COVID-19. Sequencing used immunoSEQ multiplex PCR; TCRdb keeps in-frame clones, though not all of them. The sample lists about 440,000 clones; around 91% were seen once. The V end lost 6 bases, the J end lost 1 base, and 6 bases lay between the germline ends. The CDR3 covers 11 residues. From germline, CDR1 is GTSNPN and CDR2 SVGIG (reference sequence). This clonotype was obtained from a man younger than 30 who had recovered from COVID-19. The sequencing input was PBMCs or T cells enriched from blood (not recorded which). The chain couples TRBV30 to TRBJ2-5; D perhaps matches TRBD2 (6 bases). CDR3 sequence (DNA): TGTGCCTGCGGGGGCCAAGAGACCCAGTACTTC. Protein: CACGGQETQYF.